Listed here are 29 T cell receptor beta chains from one sample, sequenced in a study of regulatory T cells in long-lasting Graves disease. Building of the TCR beta libraries involved iRepertoire HTBI primers and Arm-PCR of CDR3 regions. TCRdb itself ran the multiplex PCR reads through MiXCR, one entry per CDR3 protein. The data contain fewer than 450,000 distinct CDR3 sequences, less than 25% of them seen just once; the ten biggest clones take up roughly 20%. Time point: persistent/refractory GD, antithyroid drugs over 5 years with positive TRAb. Preparation of the TCR library used RNA extracted from PBMCs. Sequenced here: peripheral blood mononuclear cells (PBMCs), sampled when the disease was refractory, from a patient treated with antithyroid drugs. The receptors shown here come from a female donor with Graves disease.

This clonotype was observed a few times. The CDR3 loop is CASVLSGSGRGTGELFF. In DNA form, the CDR3 reads TGTGCCAGCGTCCTTTCTGGGTCGGGCCGAGGGACCGGGGAGCTGTTTTTT. The chain joins TRBV12-3 or TRBV12-4 to TRBJ2-2; D might be TRBD2 (5 bases). This CDR3 spans 17 amino acids. Trimming removed 8 bases from V and 5 bases from J, with 24 bases in between.

This clonotype was observed a few times. The chain has TRBV20-1 and TRBJ2-7, with 10 nucleotides matching TRBD2. Germline assignment: CDR1 DFQATT and CDR2 SNEGSKA (reference sequence). The CDR3 consists of 16 residues. Trimming removed 4 bases from V and 6 bases from J; junction bases left unmatched: 15. The CDR3 DNA is TGCAGTGCTAACGTTTTGATTTCTAGCGGGAGTGCCGAGCAGTACTTC. Its protein is CSANVLISSGSAEQYF.

This rearrangement joins TRBV2 to TRBJ2-7; 11 positions agree with TRBD2. This CDR3 spans 14 amino acids. From germline, CDR1 is SNHLY and CDR2 FYNNEI. J was trimmed by 3 bases and V by 4 bases; bases with no gene match: 2. CDR3: CASSATSGIYEQYF. CDR3 coding DNA: TGTGCCAGCAGTGCGACTAGCGGGATCTACGAGCAGTACTTC.

As for this clonotype: The junction and the germline gene differ at one end; a read error may be behind it. This sequence joins TRBV19 and TRBJ1-5; no clear D gene. Per germline, CDR1 LNHDA and CDR2 SQIVND (reference sequence). CDR3 length: 14 amino acids. CDR3 in amino acids: CVSSIAQGNQPQHF. The DNA for the CDR3 is TGTGTCAGTAGTATCGCGCAGGGCAATCAGCCCCAGCATTTT.

The V and J genes are TRBV6-2 or TRBV6-3 and TRBJ1-6, with 11 bases aligning to TRBD1. V was clipped by 5 bases and J by 0 bases; unmatched bases: 3. CDR1 and CDR2 from the germline V gene are MNHEY and SVGEGT. This CDR3 contains 17 residues. The CDR3 reads CASSGTGGNSYNSPLHF. Here the CDR3 DNA reads TGTGCCAGCAGTGGGACAGGGGGTAACTCCTATAATTCACCCCTCCACTTT.

J is TRBJ1-2 and V is TRBV4-1; D call uncertain. Germline V gene lookup returns CDR1 MGHRA and CDR2 YSYEKL. V shed 6 bases and J shed 5 bases, with 13 bases lying between them. The CDR3 loop spans 13 amino acids. CDR3 amino acids: CASRRIGGYGYTF. Here the CDR3 DNA reads TGCGCCAGCAGGAGGATTGGTGGTTATGGCTACACCTTC.

The chain couples TRBV25-1 to TRBJ1-1, with 8 nucleotides matching TRBD1. V shed 4 bases and J 0 bases; nucleotides not matched to a gene: 4. Germline CDR1 reads MGHDK; CDR2 reads SYGVNS. The CDR3 spans 15 residues. CDR3 loop: CASSGKGQVNTEAFF. DNA of the CDR3: TGTGCCAGCAGTGGAAAGGGACAGGTGAACACTGAAGCTTTCTTT. The full variable domain, rest sourced from reference TRBV25-1 and TRBJ1-1, is EADIYQTPRYLVIGTGKKITLECSQTMGHDKMYWYQQDPGMELHLIHYSYGVNSTEKGDLSSESTVSRIRTEHFPLTLESARPSHTSQYLCASSGKGQVNTEAFFGQGTRLTVV.

In regard to this clonotype: A much larger clone lies a single base off, so this may be a read error. The chain employs TRBV10-3 and TRBJ2-2; 12 bases are a match to TRBD2. CDR3 length: 15 amino acids. CDR1 is ENHRY and CDR2 is SYGVKD in the germline V gene. The J segment lost 8 bases and the V segment lost 5 bases, leaving 6 bases of the junction unmatched. CDR3 sequence reads: CAISSRTSGIGELFF. CDR3 bases: TGTGCCATCAGTTCCCGGACTAGCGGGATTGGGGAGCTGTTTTTT.

The V call is TRBV25-1, the J call TRBJ2-5; D is uncertain. With 2 bases removed from V and 3 bases from J, the gap between germline ends came to 10 bases. Germline V gene sequence: CDR1 MGHDK, CDR2 SYGVNS. The CDR3 totals 14 residues. The CDR3 loop is CASSETKIEETQYF. Written as DNA, the CDR3 is TGTGCCAGCAGTGAAACGAAGATCGAAGAGACCCAGTACTTC.

The V and J genes are TRBV7-2 and TRBJ2-7, with D possibly called TRBD1 or TRBD2 (6 bases each). The CDR3 runs 16 residues. Trimming left V 5 bases short and J 3 bases short, with 20 bases between. Germline values: CDR1 SGHTA, CDR2 FQGNSA. The CDR3 DNA reads as TGTGCCAGCAGCCCTCAGACAAGGGGGGCTTTCTACGAGCAGTACTTC. It translates to CASSPQTRGAFYEQYF. Using reference TRBV7-2 and TRBJ2-7 for the parts outside the CDR3, the full variable domain is GAGVSQSPSNKVTEKGKDVELRCDPISGHTALYWYRQSLGQGLEFLIYFQGNSAPDKSGLPSDRFSAERTGGSVSTLTIQRTQQEDSAVYLCASSPQTRGAFYEQYFGPGTRLTVT.

This clonotype was counted a few times. The chain employs TRBV27 and TRBJ2-5; D ambiguous. Germline V lookup: CDR1 MNHEY, CDR2 SMNVEV (reference sequence). V was shortened by 3 bases and J by 7 bases, with 12 bases between the two germline ends. CDR3 length: 13 residues. CDR3 amino acids: CASSLKVMGTQYF. CDR3 in DNA: TGTGCCAGCAGTTTGAAGGTCATGGGGACCCAGTACTTC.

This clonotype was picked up many times. This rearrangement joins TRBV3-1 to TRBJ2-7; D uncertain. The germline CDR1 and CDR2 sequences are LGHDT and YNNKEL (reference sequence). Trimming took 0 bases from V and 3 from J, leaving 9 bases between them. The CDR3 contains 14 residues. The CDR3 DNA follows: TGTGCCAGCAGCCAAGAACGAGGACGCTACGAGCAGTACTTC. Its translation is CASSQERGRYEQYF.

The chain has TRBV5-5 and TRBJ2-3; TRBD2 aligns across 11 bases. The germline gives CDR1 SGHKS, CDR2 YYEKEE (reference sequence). V trimming: 1 base; J trimming: 0 bases; junction bases outside the gene matches: 4. The CDR3 consists of 17 residues. This CDR3 reads CASSLRPSGRSTDTQYF. The CDR3 DNA sequence: TGTGCCAGCAGCTTGCGGCCTAGCGGGAGGAGCACAGATACGCAGTATTTT. Full variable domain (rest looked up from reference TRBV5-5 and TRBJ2-3): DAGVTQSPTHLIKTRGQQVTLRCSPISGHKSVSWYQQVLGQGPQFIFQYYEKEERGRGNFPDRFSARQFPNYSSELNVNALLLGDSALYLCASSLRPSGRSTDTQYFGPGTRLTVL.

This clonotype was seen once. This sequence joins TRBV28 and TRBJ2-7, with TRBD1 identical over 7 bases. Germline loops: CDR1 MDHEN, CDR2 SYDVKM. V lost 7 bases and J lost 1; bases outside the gene matches: 7. The CDR3 spans 14 residues. The CDR3 is CASKYRDRSYEQYF. The CDR3 nucleotides read TGTGCCAGCAAATACCGGGACAGATCCTACGAGCAGTACTTC.

This clonotype was seen ten or more times. The chain is built from TRBV2 and TRBJ1-2; TRBD1 matches at 7 bases. This CDR3 is 15 amino acids long. Trimming cost V 8 bases and J 5 bases; bases outside gene matches: 14. The germline gives CDR1 SNHLY, CDR2 FYNNEI. The CDR3 here is CASLVAGGSIYGYTF. CDR3 bases: TGTGCCAGCCTGGTTGCAGGGGGATCAATTTATGGCTACACCTTC.

In its sample, this clonotype was seen many times. The rearrangement joins TRBV27 to TRBJ1-5; 8 bases line up with TRBD1. Germline trimming cut 6 bases from V and 2 bases from J; bases unmatched to any gene: 9. The CDR3 extends over 16 amino acids. Germline V lookup: CDR1 MNHEY, CDR2 SMNVEV (reference sequence). CDR3 in amino acids: CASSLGTGGGNQPQHF. CDR3 nucleotide sequence: TGTGCCAGCAGCTTAGGGACAGGAGGAGGCAATCAGCCCCAGCATTTT.

J is TRBJ2-7 and V is TRBV29-1, with 7 bases lining up with TRBD1. Germline CDR1 reads SQVTM; CDR2 reads ANQGSEA. Losses at the gene ends were 1 base for V and 4 bases for J; bases not matched to a gene: 1. The CDR3 runs 12 residues. CDR3 sequence: CSVEAQGYEQYF. In nucleotides, the CDR3 is TGCAGCGTTGAAGCACAGGGGTACGAGCAGTACTTC.

The table lists this clonotype with a few counts. This chain joins TRBV2 and TRBJ1-6, with D possibly being TRBD1 (5 bases). Trimming stripped 10 bases from V and 4 bases from J, with 11 bases between. Germline V CDR1 and CDR2: SNHLY, FYNNEI. This CDR3 comprises 13 residues. CDR3 residues: CATAGGYNSPLHF. In DNA form, the CDR3 reads TGTGCCACGGCGGGGGGGTATAATTCACCCCTCCACTTT.

This clonotype appeared a few times. The genes are TRBV7-9 and TRBJ2-5; D gene uncertain. The CDR3 totals 14 residues. Germline lookup yields CDR1 SEHNR and CDR2 FQNEAQ (reference sequence). Trimming took 6 bases from V and 6 from J, leaving 17 bases between them. CDR3 DNA: TGTGCCAGCAGTTCTATAGAGATGAGGAAGACCCAGTACTTC. This encodes CASSSIEMRKTQYF.

This clonotype was observed at least ten times. J is TRBJ2-7 and V is TRBV7-9, with D perhaps TRBD1 or TRBD2 (5 bases each). Germline CDR1 reads SEHNR; CDR2 reads FQNEAQ (reference sequence). The CDR3 loop spans 13 amino acids. Trimming stripped 3 bases from V and 7 bases from J, with 13 bases between. The CDR3 nucleotides are TGTGCCAGCAGCTTCGACAGCCGGAGGGAGCAGTACTTC. It codes for CASSFDSRREQYF.

This clonotype was seen only a few times. The chain recombines TRBV28 with TRBJ2-7; D call uncertain. V was trimmed by 7 bases and J by 9 bases, leaving 16 bases between them. The length of the CDR3 is 12 residues. Germline V gene lookup returns CDR1 MDHEN and CDR2 SYDVKM. CDR3 in DNA: TGTGCCAGCAACACAACTCCCGCCGGGCAGTACTTC. Amino acids: CASNTTPAGQYF.

This clonotype appeared many times. The J gene is TRBJ2-4, the V gene TRBV6-2 or TRBV6-3; 7 bases agree with TRBD2. J gave up 10 bases and V 2 bases, and 17 bases lay outside the gene matches. CDR3 length: 17 residues. The V gene's germline CDR1 is MNHEY and CDR2 SVGEGT. CDR3 in DNA: TGTGCCAGCAGTTACGACCGAAGCGGGACCCCCCGGGGGATTCAGTACTTC. This codes for CASSYDRSGTPRGIQYF.

The chain recombines TRBV20-1 with TRBJ2-1; 8 bases are a match to TRBD1. This CDR3 contains 16 residues. CDR1 is DFQATT and CDR2 is SNEGSKA in the germline V gene (reference sequence). V gave up 1 base and J gave up 5 bases; unmatched junction bases: 10. The CDR3, as DNA: TGCAGTGCTAGAGGACAGGGGCTCGGTGTAAACAATGAGCAGTTCTTC. It yields the protein CSARGQGLGVNNEQFF.

This clonotype was seen repeatedly, ten times or more. The rearrangement joins TRBV12-3 or TRBV12-4 to TRBJ1-2; D is possibly TRBD1 (5 bases). V was trimmed by 7 bases and J by 5 bases, leaving 20 bases between them. The length of the CDR3 is 15 residues. As DNA, the CDR3 is TGTGCCAGCACCTTAGCGGGGACCCTTAGTTATGGCTACACCTTC. This encodes CASTLAGTLSYGYTF.

With regard to this clonotype: Given a much more abundant clone one base away, this may be a read error. V and J are TRBV12-3 or TRBV12-4 and TRBJ2-3; TRBD2 matches 8 bases. The CDR3 length is 18 residues. CDR3 in amino acids: CASSTAAVTSGPRDTRYF. DNA for the CDR3: TGTGCCAGCAGCACTGCGGCAGTTACTAGCGGTCCGCGGGATACGCGGTATTTT.

At least ten counts were recorded for this clonotype. The chain is built from TRBV2 and TRBJ1-1; no firm D call. The CDR3 has 14 residues. CDR1 is SNHLY and CDR2 is FYNNEI in the germline V gene. Trimming cost V 6 bases and J 0 bases, with 11 bases left between them. The CDR3 nucleotides read TGTGCCAGCAGAATCGAAATAATGAACACTGAAGCTTTCTTT. Its protein is CASRIEIMNTEAFF. The full variable domain, with the rest looked up from reference TRBV2 and TRBJ1-1, is EPEVTQTPSHQVTQMGQEVILRCVPISNHLYFYWYRQILGQKVEFLVSFYNNEISEKSEIFDDQFSVERPDGSNFTLKIRSTKLEDSAMYFCASRIEIMNTEAFFGQGTRLTVV.

This clonotype was picked up many times. V usage is TRBV10-3 and J usage is TRBJ1-1; weak D call: TRBD1 (6 bases). There are 16 residues in the CDR3. Looked up from germline, CDR1 is ENHRY and CDR2 is SYGVKD. V lost 4 bases and J 6 bases, leaving 21 bases between the germline ends. The CDR3 is CAISVNRAPWEAEAFF. In DNA form, the CDR3 reads TGTGCCATCAGTGTCAACAGGGCCCCATGGGAGGCTGAAGCTTTCTTT.

This clonotype ranks as medium-sized. The rearrangement joins TRBV2 to TRBJ2-7; 7 nucleotides line up with TRBD2. V lost 7 bases and J lost 1; bases outside the gene matches: 4. Germline V gives CDR1 SNHLY, CDR2 FYNNEI. The CDR3 length is 13 residues. The CDR3, as DNA: TGTGCCAGCACTACTAGCGATTCCTACGAGCAGTACTTC. Its translation: CASTTSDSYEQYF.

Only a few counts were recorded for this clonotype. The chain couples TRBV5-4 to TRBJ1-2; D ambiguous. Germline CDR1 SGHNT, CDR2 YYREEE (reference sequence). Trimming took 5 bases from V and 4 from J, leaving 15 bases between them. The CDR3 loop spans 14 amino acids. The DNA for the CDR3 is TGTGCCAGCAGAAACCCCAAACGCGGCTATGGCTACACCTTC. Amino acids: CASRNPKRGYGYTF.